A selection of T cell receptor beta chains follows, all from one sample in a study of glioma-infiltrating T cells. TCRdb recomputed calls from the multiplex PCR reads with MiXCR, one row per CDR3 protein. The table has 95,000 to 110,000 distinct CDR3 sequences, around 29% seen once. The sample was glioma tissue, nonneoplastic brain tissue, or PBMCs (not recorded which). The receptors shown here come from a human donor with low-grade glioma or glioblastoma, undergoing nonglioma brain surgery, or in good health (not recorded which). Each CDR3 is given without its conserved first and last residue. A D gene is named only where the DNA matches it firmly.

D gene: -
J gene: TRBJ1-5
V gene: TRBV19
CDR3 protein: ASSPWNQPQH

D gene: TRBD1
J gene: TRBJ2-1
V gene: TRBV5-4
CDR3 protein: ASSSLRTGDNEQF

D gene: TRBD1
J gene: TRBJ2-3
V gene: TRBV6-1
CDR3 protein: ASRRTGGRTDTQY

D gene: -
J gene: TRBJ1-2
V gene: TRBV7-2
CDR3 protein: ASTIFAGDGYT

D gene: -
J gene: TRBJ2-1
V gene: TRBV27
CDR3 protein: ASSWTDNEQF

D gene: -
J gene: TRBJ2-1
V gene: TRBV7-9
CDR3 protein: ASSLGLEGGEQF

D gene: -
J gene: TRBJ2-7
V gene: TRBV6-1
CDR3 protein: ASTGIPSPYEQY

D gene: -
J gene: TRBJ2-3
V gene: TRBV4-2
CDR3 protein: ASSQGGSQDTQY

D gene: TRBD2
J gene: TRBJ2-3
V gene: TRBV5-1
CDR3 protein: ASSLGLAGDNTDTQY

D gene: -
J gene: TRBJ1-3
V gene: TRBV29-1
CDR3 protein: SVGDRRSGNTIY

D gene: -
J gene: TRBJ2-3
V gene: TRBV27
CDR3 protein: ARSPAGALRGY

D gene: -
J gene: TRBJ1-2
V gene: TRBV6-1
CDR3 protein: ASSFGTSDRYT

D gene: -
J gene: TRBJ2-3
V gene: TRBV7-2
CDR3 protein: ASTPPGGPGGTQY

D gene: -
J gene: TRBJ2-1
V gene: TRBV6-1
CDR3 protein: ASIPGVYNGQF

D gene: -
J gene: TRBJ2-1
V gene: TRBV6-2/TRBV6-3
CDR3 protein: ASSYLAGFTFEQF

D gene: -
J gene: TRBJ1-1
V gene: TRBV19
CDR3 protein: ASSINAVNTEAF

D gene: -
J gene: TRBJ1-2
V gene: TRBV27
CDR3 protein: ASSDTLGRGDYGYT

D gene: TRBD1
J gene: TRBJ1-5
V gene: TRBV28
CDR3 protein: ASRSPGTGDQPQH

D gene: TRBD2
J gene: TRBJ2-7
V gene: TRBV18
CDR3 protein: ASSPPAGATYEQY

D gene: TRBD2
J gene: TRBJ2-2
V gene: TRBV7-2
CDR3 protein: ASSLGGSTGELF

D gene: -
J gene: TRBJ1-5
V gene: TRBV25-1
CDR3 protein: ASSHGYQPQH

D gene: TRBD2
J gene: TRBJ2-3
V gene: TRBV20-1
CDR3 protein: SARVFTSGRGGTQY

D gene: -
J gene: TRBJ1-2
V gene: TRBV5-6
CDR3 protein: ASSLDQGYGYT

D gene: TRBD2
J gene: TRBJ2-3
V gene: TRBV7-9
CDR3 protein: ASSLVAGASTDTQY

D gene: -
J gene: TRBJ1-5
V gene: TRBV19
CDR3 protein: ASGDPLIGNQPQH

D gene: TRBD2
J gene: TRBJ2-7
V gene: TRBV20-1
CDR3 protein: SARLAGGADEQY

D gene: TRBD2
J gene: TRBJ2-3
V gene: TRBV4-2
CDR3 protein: ASSHDLTSGGNTDTQY

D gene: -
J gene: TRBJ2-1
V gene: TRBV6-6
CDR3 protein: ASSYSTQENEQF

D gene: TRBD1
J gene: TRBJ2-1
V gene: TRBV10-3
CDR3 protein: AITPRDSTYEQF

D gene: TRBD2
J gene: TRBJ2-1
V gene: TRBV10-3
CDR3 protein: AISGGGTYNEQF

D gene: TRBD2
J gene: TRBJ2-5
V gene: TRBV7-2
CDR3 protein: ASSPRLAGAGTQY

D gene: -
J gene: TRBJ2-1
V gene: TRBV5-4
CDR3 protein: ASSWLGEQF

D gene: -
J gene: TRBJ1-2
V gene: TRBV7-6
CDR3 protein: ASSSSDLYGYT

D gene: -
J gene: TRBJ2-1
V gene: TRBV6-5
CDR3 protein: ASNSPGGPGEQF

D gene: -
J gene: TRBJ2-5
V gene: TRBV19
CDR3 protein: ASSTWTVGQETQY

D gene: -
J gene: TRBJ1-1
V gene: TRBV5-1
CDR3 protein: AGSSDAGTNTEAF

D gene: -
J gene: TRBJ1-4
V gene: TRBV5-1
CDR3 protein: ASSPAGTSHEKLF

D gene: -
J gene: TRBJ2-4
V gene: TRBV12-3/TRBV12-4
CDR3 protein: ASSRGGVQY

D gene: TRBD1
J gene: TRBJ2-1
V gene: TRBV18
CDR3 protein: ASSAGTGGINEQF

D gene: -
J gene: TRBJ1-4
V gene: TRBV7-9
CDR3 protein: ASSLGTASMEKLF

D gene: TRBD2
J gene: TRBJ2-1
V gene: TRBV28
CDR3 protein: ASSRGGQNEQF